Presented here are 5 T cell receptor beta chains from one specimen sequenced in a study of OX40 agonist ivuxolimab in advanced cancers. The repertoire was sequenced with immunoSEQ multiplex PCR; TCRdb's copy has only in-frame clones and lacks some. The table includes approximately 68,000 clones, approximately 86% detected once. Sequencing used CD4+ or CD8+ T cells sorted from blood, obtained in a trial of the OX40 agonist ivuxolimab. These receptors were taken from an adult with an advanced solid tumor such as melanoma, head and neck, liver or kidney cancer.

The rearrangement joins TRBV2 to TRBJ2-1, with no clear D. The CDR3 is made up of 16 amino acids. The germline gives CDR1 SNHLY, CDR2 FYNNEI. The V end was cut by 2 bases, the J end by 0 bases, with 11 bases between. The CDR3 region has the DNA TGTGCCAGCAGTGAATTTAGCCCCAGCTCCTACAATGAGCAGTTCTTC. Translation: CASSEFSPSSYNEQFF. Looking up the rest from reference TRBV2 and TRBJ2-1 gives the full variable domain: EPEVTQTPSHQVTQMGQEVILRCVPISNHLYFYWYRQILGQKVEFLVSFYNNEISEKSEIFDDQFSVERPDGSNFTLKIRSTKLEDSAMYFCASSEFSPSSYNEQFFGPGTRLTVL.

V and J are TRBV4-3 and TRBJ2-2; the D is unclear. CDR3 size: 15 residues. Germline CDR1 LGHNA, CDR2 YSLEER. Trimming stripped 0 bases from V and 8 bases from J, with 13 bases between. CDR3 sequence: CASSQDFPGPGELFF. CDR3 nucleotide sequence: TGCGCCAGCAGCCAAGATTTCCCTGGACCGGGGGAGCTGTTTTTT.

About this clone: Other DNA sequences in the sample encode the same CDR3. This rearrangement joins TRBV27 to TRBJ2-1; 11 nucleotides line up with TRBD1. This CDR3 spans 20 amino acids. J lost 0 bases, V lost 4 bases, and 14 bases had no gene match. CDR1 is MNHEY and CDR2 is SMNVEV in the germline V gene (reference sequence). The CDR3: CASSSPRDRGIKSSYNEQFF. CDR3 nucleotide sequence: TGTGCCAGCAGTTCCCCCCGGGACAGGGGGATTAAAAGCTCCTACAATGAGCAGTTCTTC.

J is TRBJ2-7 and V is TRBV11-1; 12 bases map to TRBD2. The CDR3 totals 17 residues. The germline gives CDR1 SGHAT, CDR2 FQDESV (reference sequence). Germline trimming cut 4 bases from V and 0 bases from J; bases unmatched to any gene: 7. The DNA of the CDR3 is TGTGCCAGCAGCTCCCGCGGACTAGCGGGGAGCTCCTACGAGCAGTACTTC. Translating gives CASSSRGLAGSSYEQYF.

This clone was seen a handful of times. V gene TRBV19 combines with J gene TRBJ1-1; D gene unclear. In germline, CDR1 is LNHDA, CDR2 SQIVND (reference sequence). Trimming removed 10 bases at V and 1 base at J, with 10 bases between. The CDR3 sequence is 12 residues long. The CDR3: CATRDRNTEAFF. DNA of the CDR3: TGTGCCACCCGGGATAGGAACACTGAAGCTTTCTTT.